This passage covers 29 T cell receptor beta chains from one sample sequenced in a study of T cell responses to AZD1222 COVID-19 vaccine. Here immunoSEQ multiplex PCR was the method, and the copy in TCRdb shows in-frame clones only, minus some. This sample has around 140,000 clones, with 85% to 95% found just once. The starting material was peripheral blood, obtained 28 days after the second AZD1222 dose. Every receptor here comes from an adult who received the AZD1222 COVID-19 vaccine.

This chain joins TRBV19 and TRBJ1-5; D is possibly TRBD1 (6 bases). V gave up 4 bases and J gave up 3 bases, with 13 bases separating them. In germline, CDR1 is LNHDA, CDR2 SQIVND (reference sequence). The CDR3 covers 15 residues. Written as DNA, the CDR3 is TGTGCCAGTAGTAGTAGACAGGAGATCAATCAGCCCCAGCATTTT. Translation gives CASSSRQEINQPQHF. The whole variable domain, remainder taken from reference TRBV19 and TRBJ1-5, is DGGITQSPKYLFRKEGQNVTLSCEQNLNHDAMYWYRQDPGQGLRLIYYSQIVNDFQKGDIAEGYSVSREKKESFPLTVTSAQKNPTAFYLCASSSRQEINQPQHFGDGTRLSIL.

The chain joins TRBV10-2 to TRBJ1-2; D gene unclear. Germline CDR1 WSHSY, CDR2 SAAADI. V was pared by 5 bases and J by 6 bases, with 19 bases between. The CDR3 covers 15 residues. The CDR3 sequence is CASSSHGREVDGYTF. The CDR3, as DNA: TGCGCCAGCAGTTCCCATGGGAGGGAGGTCGATGGCTACACCTTC.

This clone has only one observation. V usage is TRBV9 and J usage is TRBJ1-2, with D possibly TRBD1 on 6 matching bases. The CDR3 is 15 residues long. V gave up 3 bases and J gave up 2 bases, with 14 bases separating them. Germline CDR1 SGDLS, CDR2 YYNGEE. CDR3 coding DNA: TGTGCCAGCAGCGCCCGTACAGGGAACAACTATGGCTACACCTTC. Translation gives CASSARTGNNYGYTF.

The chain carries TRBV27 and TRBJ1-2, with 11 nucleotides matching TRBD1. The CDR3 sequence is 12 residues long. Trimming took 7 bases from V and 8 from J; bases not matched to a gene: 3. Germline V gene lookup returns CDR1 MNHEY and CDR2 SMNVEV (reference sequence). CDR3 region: CASKGQGEGYTF. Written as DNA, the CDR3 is TGTGCCAGCAAGGGACAGGGGGAAGGCTACACCTTC.

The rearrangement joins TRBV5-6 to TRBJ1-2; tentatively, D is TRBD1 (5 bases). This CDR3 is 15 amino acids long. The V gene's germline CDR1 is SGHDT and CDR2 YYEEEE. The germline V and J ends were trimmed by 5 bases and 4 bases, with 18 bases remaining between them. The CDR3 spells CASSQKHQGGYGYTF. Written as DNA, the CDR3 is TGTGCCAGCAGTCAAAAGCATCAGGGTGGCTATGGCTACACCTTC.

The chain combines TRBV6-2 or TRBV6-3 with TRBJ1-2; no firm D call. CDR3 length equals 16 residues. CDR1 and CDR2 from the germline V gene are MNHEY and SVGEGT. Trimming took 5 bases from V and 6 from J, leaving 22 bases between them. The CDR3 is CASSREVPRRMDGYTF. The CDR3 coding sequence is TGTGCCAGCAGTCGAGAAGTGCCCAGACGAATGGATGGCTACACCTTC.

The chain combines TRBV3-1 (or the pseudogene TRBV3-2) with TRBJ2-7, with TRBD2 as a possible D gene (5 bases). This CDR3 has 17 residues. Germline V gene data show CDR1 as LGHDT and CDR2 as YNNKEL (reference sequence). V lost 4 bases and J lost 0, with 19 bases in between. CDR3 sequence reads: CASSRPLSGGFSYEQYF. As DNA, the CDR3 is TGTGCCAGCAGCCGTCCCCTGAGTGGAGGATTCTCCTACGAGCAGTACTTC.

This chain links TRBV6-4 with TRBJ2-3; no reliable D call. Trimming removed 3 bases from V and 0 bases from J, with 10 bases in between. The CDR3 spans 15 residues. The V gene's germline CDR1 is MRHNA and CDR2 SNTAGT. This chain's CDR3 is CASSEKAASTDTQYF. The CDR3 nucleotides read TGTGCCAGCAGTGAAAAGGCAGCCAGCACAGATACGCAGTATTTT.

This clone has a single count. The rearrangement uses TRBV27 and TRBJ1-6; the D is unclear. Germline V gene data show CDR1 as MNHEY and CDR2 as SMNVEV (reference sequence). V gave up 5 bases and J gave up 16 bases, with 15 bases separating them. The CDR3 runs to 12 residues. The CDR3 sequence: CASSPSLGKLHF. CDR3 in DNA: TGTGCCAGCAGTCCAAGCCTCGGGAAACTCCACTTT.

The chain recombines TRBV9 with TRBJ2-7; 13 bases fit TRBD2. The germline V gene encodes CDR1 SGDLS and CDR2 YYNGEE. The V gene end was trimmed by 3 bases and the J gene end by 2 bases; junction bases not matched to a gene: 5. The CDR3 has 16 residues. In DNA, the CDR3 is TGTGCCAGCAGCGCGACCGGGACTAGCGGGACCTACGAGCAGTACGTC. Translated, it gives CASSATGTSGTYEQYV.

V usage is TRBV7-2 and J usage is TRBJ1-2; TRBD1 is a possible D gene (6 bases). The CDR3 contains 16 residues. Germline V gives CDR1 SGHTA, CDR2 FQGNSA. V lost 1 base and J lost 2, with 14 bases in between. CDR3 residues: CASSLVRGALNYGYTF. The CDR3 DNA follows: TGTGCCAGCAGCTTAGTCAGGGGAGCATTAAACTATGGCTACACCTTC.

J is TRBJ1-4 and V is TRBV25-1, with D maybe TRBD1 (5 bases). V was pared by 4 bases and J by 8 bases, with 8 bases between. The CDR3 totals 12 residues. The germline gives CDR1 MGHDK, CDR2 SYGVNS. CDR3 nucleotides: TGTGCCAGCAGTGTAGGGGCGGAAAAACTGTTTTTT. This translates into CASSVGAEKLFF. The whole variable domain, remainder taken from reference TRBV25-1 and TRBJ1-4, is EADIYQTPRYLVIGTGKKITLECSQTMGHDKMYWYQQDPGMELHLIHYSYGVNSTEKGDLSSESTVSRIRTEHFPLTLESARPSHTSQYLCASSVGAEKLFFGSGTQLSVL.

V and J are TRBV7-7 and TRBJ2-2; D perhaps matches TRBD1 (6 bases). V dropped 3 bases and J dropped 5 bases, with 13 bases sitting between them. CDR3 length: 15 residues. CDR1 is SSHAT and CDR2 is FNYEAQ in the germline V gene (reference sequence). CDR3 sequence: CASSFRRGGTGELFF. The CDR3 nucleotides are TGTGCCAGCAGCTTCCGCAGGGGTGGTACCGGGGAGCTGTTTTTT.

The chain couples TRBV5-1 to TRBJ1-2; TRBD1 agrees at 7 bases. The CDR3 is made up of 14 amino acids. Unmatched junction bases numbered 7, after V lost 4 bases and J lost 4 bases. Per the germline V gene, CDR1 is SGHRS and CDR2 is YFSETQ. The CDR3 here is CASSGRQGTYGYTF. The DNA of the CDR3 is TGCGCCAGCAGCGGGCGACAGGGAACCTATGGCTACACCTTC.

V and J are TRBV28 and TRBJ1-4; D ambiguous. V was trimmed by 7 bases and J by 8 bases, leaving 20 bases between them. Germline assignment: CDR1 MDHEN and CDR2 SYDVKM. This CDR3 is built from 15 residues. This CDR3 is CASIQTVGGSEKLFF. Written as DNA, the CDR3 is TGTGCCAGCATTCAAACTGTGGGAGGATCGGAAAAACTGTTTTTT.

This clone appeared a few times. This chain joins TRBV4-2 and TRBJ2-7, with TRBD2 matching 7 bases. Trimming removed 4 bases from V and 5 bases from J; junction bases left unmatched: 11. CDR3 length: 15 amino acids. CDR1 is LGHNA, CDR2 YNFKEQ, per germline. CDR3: CASSPREGGPHEQYF. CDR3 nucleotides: TGTGCCAGCAGCCCCCGCGAGGGAGGGCCCCACGAGCAGTACTTC.

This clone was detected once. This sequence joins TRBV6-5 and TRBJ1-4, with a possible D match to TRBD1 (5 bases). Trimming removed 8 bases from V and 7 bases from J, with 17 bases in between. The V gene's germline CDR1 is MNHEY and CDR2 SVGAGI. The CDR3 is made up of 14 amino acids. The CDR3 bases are TGTGCCAGCCAAGGGGAACCCGCACGTGAAAAACTGTTTTTT. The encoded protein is CASQGEPAREKLFF.

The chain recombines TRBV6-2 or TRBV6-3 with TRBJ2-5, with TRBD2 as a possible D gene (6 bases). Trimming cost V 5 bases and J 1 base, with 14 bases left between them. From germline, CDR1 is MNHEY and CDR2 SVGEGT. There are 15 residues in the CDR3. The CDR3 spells CASSHPGLLQETQYF. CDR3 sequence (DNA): TGTGCCAGCAGTCATCCGGGACTCCTCCAAGAGACCCAGTACTTC.

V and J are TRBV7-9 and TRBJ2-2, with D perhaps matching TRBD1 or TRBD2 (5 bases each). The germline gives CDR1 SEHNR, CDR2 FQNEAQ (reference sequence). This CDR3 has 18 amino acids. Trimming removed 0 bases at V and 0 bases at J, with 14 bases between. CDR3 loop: CASSLALSGTSNTGELFF. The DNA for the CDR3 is TGTGCCAGCAGCTTAGCGCTCTCGGGGACGTCGAACACCGGGGAGCTGTTTTTT. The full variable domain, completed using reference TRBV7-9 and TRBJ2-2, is DTGVSQNPRHKITKRGQNVTFRCDPISEHNRLYWYRQTLGQGPEFLTYFQNEAQLEKSRLLSDRFSAERPKGSFSTLEIQRTEQGDSAMYLCASSLALSGTSNTGELFFGEGSRLTVL.

The CDR3 coding sequence is TGCGCCAGCAGCACCGGGACTAGCGGGAGGGCCCTCTACGAGCAGTACTTC. This codes for CASSTGTSGRALYEQYF. This sequence joins TRBV5-1 and TRBJ2-7, with TRBD2 matching 16 bases. This CDR3 comprises 17 residues. Per the germline V gene, CDR1 is SGHRS and CDR2 is YFSETQ. The trim removed 4 bases at V and 3 bases at J, leaving 7 bases unmatched.

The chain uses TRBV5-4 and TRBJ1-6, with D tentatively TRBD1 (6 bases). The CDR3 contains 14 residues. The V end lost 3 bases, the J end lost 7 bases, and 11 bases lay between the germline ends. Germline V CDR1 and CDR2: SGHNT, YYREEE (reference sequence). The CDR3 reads CASSSPGENSPLHF. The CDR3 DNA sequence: TGTGCCAGCAGCTCCCCAGGGGAAAATTCACCCCTCCACTTT.

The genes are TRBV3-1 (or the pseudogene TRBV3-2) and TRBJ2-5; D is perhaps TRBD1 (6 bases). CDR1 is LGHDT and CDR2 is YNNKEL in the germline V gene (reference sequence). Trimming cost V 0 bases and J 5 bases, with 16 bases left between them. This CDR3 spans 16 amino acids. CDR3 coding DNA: TGTGCCAGCAGCCAAGACGCTACAGGGAGCTGGGAGACCCAGTACTTC. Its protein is CASSQDATGSWETQYF.

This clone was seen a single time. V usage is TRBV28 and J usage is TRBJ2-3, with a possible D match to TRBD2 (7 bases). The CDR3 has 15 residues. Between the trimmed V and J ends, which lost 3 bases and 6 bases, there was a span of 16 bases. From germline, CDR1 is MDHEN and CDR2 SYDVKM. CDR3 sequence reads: CASSLGGATVDTQYF. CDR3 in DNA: TGTGCCAGCAGTTTGGGGGGGGCTACGGTGGATACGCAGTATTTT.

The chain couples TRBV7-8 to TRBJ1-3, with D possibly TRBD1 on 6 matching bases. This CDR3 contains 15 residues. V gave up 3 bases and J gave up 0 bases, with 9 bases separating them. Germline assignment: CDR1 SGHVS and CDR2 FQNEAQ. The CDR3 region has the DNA TGTGCCAGCAGCTTTTCAGGGGCCTCTGGAAACACCATATATTTT. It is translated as CASSFSGASGNTIYF.

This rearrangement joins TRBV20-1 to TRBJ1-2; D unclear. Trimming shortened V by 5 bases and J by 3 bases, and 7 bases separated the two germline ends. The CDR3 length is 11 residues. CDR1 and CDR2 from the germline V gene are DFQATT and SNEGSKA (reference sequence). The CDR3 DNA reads TGCAGTGCTTCCGGTGACTATGGCTACACCTTC. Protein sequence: CSASGDYGYTF.

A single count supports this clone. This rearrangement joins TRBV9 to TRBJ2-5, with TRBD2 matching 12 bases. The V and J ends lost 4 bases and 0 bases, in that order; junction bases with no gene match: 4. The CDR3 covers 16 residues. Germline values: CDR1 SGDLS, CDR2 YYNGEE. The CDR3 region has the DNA TGTGCCAGCAGCAAGGGACTAGCGGGTTACCAAGAGACCCAGTACTTC. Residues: CASSKGLAGYQETQYF.

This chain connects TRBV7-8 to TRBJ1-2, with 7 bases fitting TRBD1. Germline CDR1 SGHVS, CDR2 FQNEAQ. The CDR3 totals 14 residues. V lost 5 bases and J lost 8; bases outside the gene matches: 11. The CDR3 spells CASSKDRFPSGYTF. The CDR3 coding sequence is TGTGCCAGCAGCAAGGACAGGTTCCCTTCCGGCTACACCTTC.

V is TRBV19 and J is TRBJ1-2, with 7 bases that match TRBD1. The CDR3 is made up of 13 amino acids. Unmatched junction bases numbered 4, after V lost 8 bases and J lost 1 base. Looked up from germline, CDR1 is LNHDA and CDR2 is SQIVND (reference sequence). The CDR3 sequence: CASRRDSNYGYTF. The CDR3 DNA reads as TGTGCCAGTCGTCGGGACAGTAACTATGGCTACACCTTC.

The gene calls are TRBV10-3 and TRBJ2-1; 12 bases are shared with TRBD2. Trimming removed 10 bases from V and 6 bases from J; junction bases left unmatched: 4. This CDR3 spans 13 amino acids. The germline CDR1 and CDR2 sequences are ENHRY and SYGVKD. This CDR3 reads CATWTSGANEQFF. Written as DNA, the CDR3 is TGTGCCACTTGGACTAGCGGGGCCAATGAGCAGTTCTTC.